This T cell receptor (beta chain) is drawn from a study of T cell responses to AZD1222 COVID-19 vaccine. Regarding the study as a whole: Sampling captured repertoires only after the peak T cell response. White British ancestry dominated among donors, who included more females, and clonal diversity was possibly underestimated. Spike-specific TCR breadth rose after two AZD1222 doses, and depth rose as well.

Germline CDR1 LGHDT, CDR2 YNNKEL (reference sequence). The J segment lost 8 bases and the V segment lost 4 bases, leaving 9 bases of the junction unmatched. CDR3 size: 14 residues. Profiled with immunoSEQ multiplex PCR; TCRdb holds only in-frame clones, not every one. The repertoire has about 100,000 clones, about nine tenths of them found once; the top ten carry around 8.4%. Second-dose timings of about 4 or about 12 weeks were pooled. A note on this clone: Antigen unknown.

Source: peripheral blood, taken 28 days after the second AZD1222 dose. This chain uses TRBV3-1 (or the pseudogene TRBV3-2) with TRBJ1-2, with 8 bases matching TRBD1. The sequence came from an adult who received the AZD1222 COVID-19 vaccine. The CDR3 is CASSPTGGREGYTF. The CDR3 DNA follows: TGTGCCAGCAGCCCCACAGGGGGGCGTGAGGGCTACACCTTC.